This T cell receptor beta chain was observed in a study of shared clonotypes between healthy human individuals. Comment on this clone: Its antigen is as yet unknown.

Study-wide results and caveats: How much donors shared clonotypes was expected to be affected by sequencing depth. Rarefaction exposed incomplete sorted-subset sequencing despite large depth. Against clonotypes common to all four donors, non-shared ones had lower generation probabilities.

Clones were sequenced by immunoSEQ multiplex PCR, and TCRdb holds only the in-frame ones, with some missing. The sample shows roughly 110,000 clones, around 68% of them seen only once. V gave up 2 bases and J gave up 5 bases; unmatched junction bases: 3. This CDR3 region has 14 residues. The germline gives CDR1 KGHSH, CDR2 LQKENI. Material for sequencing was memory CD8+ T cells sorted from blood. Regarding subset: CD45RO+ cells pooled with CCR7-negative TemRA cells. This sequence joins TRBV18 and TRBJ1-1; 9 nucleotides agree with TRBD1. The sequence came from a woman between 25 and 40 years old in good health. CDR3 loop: CASSPGTGRTEAFF. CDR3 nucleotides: TGTGCCAGCTCACCAGGGACAGGGAGGACTGAAGCTTTCTTT.